This T cell receptor (beta chain) was captured by sequencing in a study of blood T cell repertoires in COVID-19. Overall study: There were acute and convalescent COVID-19 samples, and they came from the United States, Italy and Spain. PBMCs, B-cell-depleted T cells, or T cells provided the cDNA or gDNA that made up the material.

Of note for this clone: An end of the junction does not agree with germline; a read error may underlie this.

The germline CDR1 and CDR2 sequences are LGHDT and YNNKEL (reference sequence). The CDR3 extends over 15 amino acids. As handled by the study authors: From reference gene primer amplification, estimates of nucleated cell counts were derived. Repertoires were generated with immunoSEQ multiplex PCR, while TCRdb's copy carries only in-frame clones and drops some. The D gene and trimming were derived from the DNA, and the V and J assignments and clone size from that table. The sample records approximately 80,000 clones, around 81% being singletons. This chain joins TRBV3-1 (or the pseudogene TRBV3-2) and TRBJ2-1, with TRBD2 matching 11 bases. The sequencing input was peripheral blood. This sequence was found in a man older than 75 with acute or convalescent COVID-19. CDR3 sequence (DNA): TGTGCCAGCACCCAAACTAGCGGGAGTTCGAATGAGCAGTTCTTC. It translates to CASTQTSGSSNEQFF.